These 14 T cell receptor beta chains were all obtained from the same sample, sequenced in a study of T-cell reconstitution after alpha-beta-depleted transplantation in children. The TCRbeta library was prepared with unique molecular identifiers. TCRdb reprocessed the PCR reads with MiXCR, giving one entry per CDR3 protein. The sample lists around 450,000 distinct CDR3 sequences, approximately 10% occurring once. Sample: PBMCs, taken before TCRalphabeta/CD19-depleted stem cell transplant. The receptors were gathered from a child under 10 years old with inherited bone marrow failure, due to receive a stem cell transplant.

CDR3: CASSSDSGEQYF. CDR3 nucleotides: TGTGCCAGCAGTTCGGATAGCGGCGAGCAGTACTTC. The gene calls are TRBV6-2 or TRBV6-3 and TRBJ2-7; weak D call: TRBD2 (6 bases). The V end was cut by 4 bases, the J end by 6 bases, with 10 bases between. Germline loops: CDR1 MNHEY, CDR2 SVGEGT. This CDR3 is 12 amino acids long.

Only a few counts were recorded for this clonotype. The chain joins TRBV29-1 to TRBJ1-2, with no clear D. This CDR3 spans 14 amino acids. The germline V gene encodes CDR1 SQVTM and CDR2 ANQGSEA. V was pared by 3 bases and J by 4 bases, with 15 bases between. DNA of the CDR3: TGCAGCGTTGATAGGCTAGACGGACTCTATGGCTACACCTTC. It yields the protein CSVDRLDGLYGYTF.

This clonotype has at least ten counts. This chain joins TRBV20-1 and TRBJ1-2; no clear D gene. Trimming removed 0 bases at V and 7 bases at J, with 9 bases between. The CDR3 is 12 amino acids. Germline V gene lookup returns CDR1 DFQATT and CDR2 SNEGSKA (reference sequence). CDR3 residues: CSARDPGRGYTF. As DNA, the CDR3 is TGCAGTGCTAGAGACCCGGGTCGTGGCTACACCTTC.

Ten or more counts support this clonotype. V and J are TRBV18 and TRBJ2-3; TRBD2 aligns across 7 bases. The germline CDR1 and CDR2 sequences are KGHSH and LQKENI. The length of the CDR3 is 15 residues. The ends lost 3 bases at V and 2 bases at J; junction bases unmatched: 5. The CDR3 DNA is TGTGCCAGCTCACCTATAGCGGGTTCCACAGATACGCAGTATTTT. Residues: CASSPIAGSTDTQYF.

The chain is built from TRBV24-1 and TRBJ2-5, with TRBD2 matching over 11 bases. CDR3 length: 15 residues. Germline V gene data show CDR1 as KGHDR and CDR2 as SFDVKD. Unmatched junction bases numbered 3, after V lost 4 bases and J lost 3 bases. Here the CDR3 reads CATSDPGLAEETQYF. CDR3 coding DNA: TGTGCCACCAGTGACCCGGGACTAGCGGAAGAGACCCAGTACTTC.

In its sample, this clonotype was seen many times. This chain uses TRBV6-5 with TRBJ1-2; D is unresolved. The V gene's germline CDR1 is MNHEY and CDR2 SVGAGI. The CDR3 is 13 residues long. Trimming stripped 4 bases from V and 6 bases from J, with 12 bases between. The CDR3 spells CASSSEVWDGYTF. As DNA, the CDR3 is TGTGCCAGCAGTTCTGAGGTGTGGGATGGCTACACCTTC.

This clonotype showed up just a few times. At one end, the junction sequence differs from germline, possibly due to a read error. The rearrangement links TRBV20-1 to TRBJ2-5; possible D gene TRBD1, 5 bases. The V gene's germline CDR1 is DFQATT and CDR2 SNEGSKA (reference sequence). The CDR3 is 15 residues long. The CDR3, as DNA: TGCTGTGCTATATCGGTGGGGCGGTACCAAGAGACCCAGTACTTC. It is translated as CCAISVGRYQETQYF.

In its sample, this clonotype was seen many times. This chain joins TRBV24-1 and TRBJ2-3, with 9 nucleotides matching TRBD1. The ends lost 2 bases at V and 9 bases at J; junction bases unmatched: 11. The CDR3 totals 16 residues. CDR1 and CDR2 (germline): KGHDR, SFDVKD. CDR3 in DNA: TGTGCCACCAGTGATTCTCCCGGGACAGGGATCGTCACGCAGTATTTT. It codes for CATSDSPGTGIVTQYF.

This clonotype was recorded at least ten times. The rearrangement links TRBV6-5 to TRBJ1-2, with D unclear. CDR1 MNHEY and CDR2 SVGAGI come from the germline V gene. Trimming removed 0 bases at V and 5 bases at J, with 13 bases between. This CDR3 spans 15 amino acids. CDR3 in amino acids: CASSYSVSYSYGYTF. The CDR3 DNA reads TGTGCCAGCAGTTACTCGGTGTCGTATTCTTATGGCTACACCTTC.

The rearrangement uses TRBV5-1 and TRBJ2-5, with 9 bases that match TRBD1. V lost 4 bases and J lost 5; bases outside the gene matches: 9. Germline CDR1 and CDR2: SGHRS and YFSETQ. The CDR3 length is 15 residues. The CDR3 bases are TGCGCCAGCAGCACCGGACAGGGGAGGACGGAGACCCAGTACTTC. It specifies CASSTGQGRTETQYF.

There are many counts of this clonotype. The genes are TRBV29-1 and TRBJ2-5; possible D gene TRBD2, 5 bases. The CDR3 runs 12 residues. The germline CDR1 and CDR2 sequences are SQVTM and ANQGSEA. The V end lost 6 bases, the J end lost 5 bases, and 13 bases lay between the germline ends. The DNA of the CDR3 is TGCAGCGTACTAAGTAGGAGGGAGACCCAGTACTTC. Protein sequence: CSVLSRRETQYF.

This clonotype was picked up a small number of times. The CDR3 DNA reads as TGTGCCAGCAGCTTAGCGCACCCAGGGGCTGGAAACACCATATATTTT. This sequence encodes CASSLAHPGAGNTIYF. V gene TRBV7-2 combines with J gene TRBJ1-3; tentative D call: TRBD1 (6 bases). Germline values: CDR1 SGHTA, CDR2 FQGNSA. V lost 0 bases to trimming and J lost 2 bases, with 11 bases between them. The CDR3 runs 16 residues.

This chain links TRBV20-1 with TRBJ2-1; 11 nucleotides match TRBD2. The ends lost 5 bases at V and 0 bases at J; junction bases unmatched: 24. The germline CDR1 and CDR2 sequences are DFQATT and SNEGSKA (reference sequence). This CDR3 is 22 amino acids long. For the CDR3, the DNA is TGCAGTGCTGTGGGATTCACTAGCGGGAGTAAGAGTGAAAGGAACTCCTACAATGAGCAGTTCTTC. Translating gives CSAVGFTSGSKSERNSYNEQFF.

This clonotype was seen many times. CDR3 DNA sequence: TGTGCCAGCAGCTACTCCGCTGGCAAATCAAATGAGCAGTTCTTC. Amino acids: CASSYSAGKSNEQFF. The chain combines TRBV11-2 with TRBJ2-1; D is undetermined. From germline, CDR1 is SGHAT and CDR2 FQNNGV. This CDR3 region has 15 residues. Trimming removed 4 bases at V and 7 bases at J, with 17 bases between.